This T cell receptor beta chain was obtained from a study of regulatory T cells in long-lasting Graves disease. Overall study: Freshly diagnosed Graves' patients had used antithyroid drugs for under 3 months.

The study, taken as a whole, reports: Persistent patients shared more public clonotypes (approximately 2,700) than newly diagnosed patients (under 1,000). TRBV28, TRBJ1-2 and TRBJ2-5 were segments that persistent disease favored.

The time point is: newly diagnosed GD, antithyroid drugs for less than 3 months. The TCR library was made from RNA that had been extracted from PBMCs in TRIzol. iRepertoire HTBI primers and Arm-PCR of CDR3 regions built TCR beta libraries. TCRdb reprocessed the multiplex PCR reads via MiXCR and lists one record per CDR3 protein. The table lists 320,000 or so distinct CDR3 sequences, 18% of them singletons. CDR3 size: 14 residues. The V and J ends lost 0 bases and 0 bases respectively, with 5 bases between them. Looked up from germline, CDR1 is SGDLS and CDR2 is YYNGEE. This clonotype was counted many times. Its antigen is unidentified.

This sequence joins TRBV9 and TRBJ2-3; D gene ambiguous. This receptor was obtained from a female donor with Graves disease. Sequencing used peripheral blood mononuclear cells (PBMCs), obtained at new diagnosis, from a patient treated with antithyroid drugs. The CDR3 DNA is TGTGCCAGCAGCGTAGTGGCTAGCACAGATACGCAGTATTTT. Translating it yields CASSVVASTDTQYF.